The rows below give T cell receptor beta chains drawn from one sample of a study of T cell responses to AZD1222 COVID-19 vaccine. Profiling relied on immunoSEQ multiplex PCR, and the TCRdb table lists in-frame clones only, not all of them. The sample contains approximately 130,000 clones, roughly 88% of which appear only once. Sequences were derived from peripheral blood, sampled on day 0 of AZD1222 vaccination. The source of these receptors is an adult in good health. Each CDR3 is given with its conserved first and last residue. D genes are given only for firm matches. The size field is filled for only some rows; it gives once, few, many or a size class.

TRBJ1-6,TRBV10-3,NA,NA,CATRLGQGPPYNSPLHF,TGTGCCACCCGACTCGGGCAGGGTCCACCTTATAATTCACCCCTCCACTTT
TRBJ1-1,TRBV29-1,NA,NA,CSGHREMNTEAFF,TGCAGCGGGCACAGGGAGATGAACACTGAAGCTTTCTTT
TRBJ1-2,TRBV7-9,NA,NA,CASSLEGGYTF,TGTGCCAGCAGCTTAGAGGGTGGCTACACCTTC
TRBJ2-4,TRBV5-1,TRBD1,NA,CASSDRGRVAKNIQYF,TGCGCCAGCAGCGACAGGGGGCGCGTGGCCAAAAACATTCAGTACTTC
TRBJ1-6,TRBV28,NA,NA,CASSLVPSISPLHF,TGTGCCAGCAGTTTAGTCCCCAGCATTTCACCCCTCCACTTT
TRBJ2-7,TRBV7-2,TRBD2,NA,CASSLAPLAGWYEQYF,TGTGCCAGCAGCTTAGCGCCTCTAGCGGGATGGTACGAGCAGTACTTC
TRBJ2-7,TRBV30,NA,NA,CAWSLNYEQYF,TGTGCCTGGAGTCTCAACTACGAGCAGTACTTC
TRBJ2-7,TRBV6-5,TRBD2,NA,CASSSGTKGTRQYF,TGTGCCAGCAGTTCAGGGACTAAAGGTACGAGGCAGTACTTC
TRBJ1-4,TRBV7-6,TRBD1,NA,CASSYGQGREKLFF,TGTGCCAGCAGCTATGGACAGGGCCGGGAAAAACTGTTTTTT
TRBJ1-2,TRBV2,TRBD1,once,CASSNEERGLRGYTF,TGTGCCAGCTCTAATGAGGAGAGGGGGCTACGGGGCTACACCTTC
TRBJ1-4,TRBV1,NA,few,CTSSQDWDRLGEKLFF,TGCACCAGCAGCCAAGATTGGGACAGATTGGGTGAAAAACTGTTTTTT
TRBJ1-1,TRBV3-1/TRBV3-2,NA,NA,CASSQGSRRLNTEAFF,TGTGCCAGCAGCCAAGGGTCCAGAAGGTTAAACACTGAAGCTTTCTTT
TRBJ2-2,TRBV6-6,NA,NA,CASSYGQENTGELFF,TGTGCCAGCAGTTATGGGCAGGAGAACACCGGGGAGCTGTTTTTT
TRBJ2-7,TRBV5-6,NA,NA,CASTQLTTPGEQYF,TGTGCCAGCACTCAACTCACGACTCCGGGCGAGCAGTACTTC
TRBJ2-4,TRBV4-1,NA,NA,CASSQVPRVGLRENIQYF,TGCGCCAGCAGCCAAGTTCCGAGGGTGGGCCTCAGGGAAAACATTCAGTACTTC
TRBJ1-3,TRBV2,NA,NA,CASRAPAGREATGNTIYF,TGTGCCAGCCGGGCGCCCGCAGGCAGGGAGGCGACTGGAAACACCATATATTTT
TRBJ1-2,TRBV19,TRBD1,NA,CASRTQGAKNYGYTF,TGTGCCAGTAGAACTCAGGGGGCGAAGAACTATGGCTACACCTTC
TRBJ1-4,TRBV27,TRBD1,NA,CASSSRQGGEKLFF,TGTGCCAGCAGTTCCAGACAGGGTGGTGAAAAACTGTTTTTT
TRBJ2-5,TRBV11-2,TRBD2,NA,CASSLRESGGPETQYF,TGTGCCAGCAGCTTACGTGAAAGCGGGGGGCCTGAGACCCAGTACTTC
TRBJ1-5,TRBV10-3,NA,NA,CAISDSPGSQPQHF,TGTGCCATCAGTGATTCCCCAGGGTCTCAGCCCCAGCATTTT
TRBJ2-1,TRBV27,TRBD2,NA,CASSLLAGGPYNEQFF,TGTGCCAGCAGTTTATTAGCGGGAGGGCCATACAATGAGCAGTTCTTC
TRBJ2-7,TRBV3-1/TRBV3-2,TRBD1,NA,CASSQGSGTGSYEQYF,TGTGCCAGCAGTCAGGGCTCCGGGACAGGGTCCTACGAGCAGTACTTC
TRBJ1-2,TRBV18,NA,NA,CASSPSGVTYGYTF,TGTGCCAGCTCACCGTCGGGGGTAACCTATGGCTACACCTTC
TRBJ2-7,TRBV7-2,NA,NA,CASSLDGTLDEQYF,TGTGCCAGCAGCTTAGACGGGACGTTGGACGAGCAGTACTTC
TRBJ2-6,TRBV7-8,NA,NA,CASSLRVSGANVLTF,TGTGCCAGCAGCTTACGCGTTTCTGGGGCCAACGTCCTGACTTTC
TRBJ1-4,TRBV24-1,NA,NA,CATSDRTVDGEKLFF,TGTGCCACCAGTGATCGGACAGTCGATGGGGAAAAACTGTTTTTT
TRBJ1-5,TRBV4-1,NA,NA,CASSLQEGLHSNQPQHF,TGCGCCAGCAGCCTTCAAGAAGGTTTGCATAGCAATCAGCCCCAGCATTTT
TRBJ1-3,TRBV10-3,TRBD1,NA,CAISAGGFGNTIYF,TGTGCCATCTCGGCAGGGGGCTTTGGAAACACCATATATTTT
TRBJ2-1,TRBV5-4,NA,NA,CASSREGGPYNEQFF,TGTGCCAGCAGCAGGGAGGGGGGACCCTACAATGAGCAGTTCTTC
TRBJ1-1,TRBV9,NA,many,CASSVEEIGVEAFF,TGTGCCAGCAGCGTAGAAGAGATTGGGGTTGAAGCTTTCTTT
TRBJ1-1,TRBV28,NA,NA,CASTGGGGANTEAFF,TGTGCCAGCACGGGTGGGGGAGGGGCGAACACTGAAGCTTTCTTT
TRBJ1-1,TRBV9,NA,once,CASGPEAFF,TGTGCCAGCGGCCCTGAAGCTTTCTTT
TRBJ2-1,TRBV6-6,NA,NA,CASSLSGAQLTYNEQFF,TGTGCCAGCAGTCTATCGGGGGCGCAACTGACCTACAATGAGCAGTTCTTC
TRBJ2-2,TRBV7-8,NA,NA,CASSTTTPNTGELFF,TGTGCCAGCAGCACTACTACTCCGAACACCGGGGAGCTGTTTTTT
TRBJ1-4,TRBV11-1,NA,NA,CASSLRGQEKLFF,TGTGCCAGCAGCCTCCGGGGGCAGGAAAAACTGTTTTTT
TRBJ1-6,TRBV7-9,NA,NA,CASSLAVGTPLHF,TGTGCCAGCAGCTTAGCCGTCGGTACACCCCTCCACTTT
TRBJ1-2,TRBV6-1,NA,NA,CASSEKGGANYGYTF,TGTGCCAGCAGTGAAAAAGGGGGGGCTAACTATGGCTACACCTTC
TRBJ1-1,TRBV28,NA,NA,CASSLIGRGNTEAFF,TGTGCCAGCAGTTTGATAGGACGGGGAAACACTGAAGCTTTCTTT
TRBJ2-1,TRBV10-3,NA,NA,CAISDFERASVF,TGTGCCATCAGTGATTTCGAACGGGCTAGTGTCTTC
TRBJ1-5,TRBV30,NA,NA,CAWSVQQDQPQHF,TGTGCCTGGAGTGTACAGCAGGATCAGCCCCAGCATTTT
TRBJ2-7,TRBV15,NA,NA,CATSRDLNRGYEQYF,TGTGCCACCAGCAGAGATTTAAACAGAGGTTACGAGCAGTACTTC
TRBJ2-7,TRBV6-5,NA,once,CASSYNRVLTYEQYF,TGTGCCAGCAGTTACAACAGGGTATTAACCTACGAGCAGTACTTC
TRBJ1-1,TRBV6-4,NA,NA,CASSDGPEGTEAFF,TGTGCCAGCAGTGACGGCCCGGAGGGCACTGAAGCTTTCTTT
TRBJ2-7,TRBV6-6,NA,NA,CASTRTASYEQYF,TGTGCCAGCACCCGGACAGCGTCCTACGAGCAGTACTTC
TRBJ1-4,TRBV19,TRBD1,NA,CASSTRPGTGAPNEKLFF,TGTGCCAGTAGTACCCGTCCCGGGACAGGGGCTCCAAATGAAAAACTGTTTTTT
TRBJ2-5,TRBV5-4,TRBD2,NA,CASRLAGLQETQYF,TGTGCCAGCAGACTAGCGGGCCTCCAAGAGACCCAGTACTTC
TRBJ2-1,TRBV6-4,NA,NA,CASSDPGHNEQFF,TGTGCCAGCAGTGATCCCGGACACAATGAGCAGTTCTTC
TRBJ1-4,TRBV10-3,NA,NA,CATGPSATNEKLFF,TGTGCCACCGGACCTTCTGCAACTAATGAAAAACTGTTTTTT
TRBJ1-2,TRBV29-1,NA,NA,CSVTQDPTYGYTF,TGCAGCGTGACACAGGACCCTACGTATGGCTACACCTTC
TRBJ1-1,TRBV3-1/TRBV3-2,NA,NA,CASSHSGPNTEAFF,TGTGCCAGCAGCCATTCGGGGCCTAACACTGAAGCTTTCTTT
TRBJ1-4,TRBV6-5,NA,NA,CASSYGGPTNEKLFF,TGTGCCAGCAGTTACGGGGGCCCAACTAATGAAAAACTGTTTTTT
TRBJ2-7,TRBV27,NA,NA,CASSPDYYEQYF,TGTGCCAGCAGCCCCGACTATTACGAGCAGTACTTC
TRBJ2-5,TRBV28,NA,once,CASSTRETQYF,TGTGCCAGCAGCACCAGGGAGACCCAGTACTTC